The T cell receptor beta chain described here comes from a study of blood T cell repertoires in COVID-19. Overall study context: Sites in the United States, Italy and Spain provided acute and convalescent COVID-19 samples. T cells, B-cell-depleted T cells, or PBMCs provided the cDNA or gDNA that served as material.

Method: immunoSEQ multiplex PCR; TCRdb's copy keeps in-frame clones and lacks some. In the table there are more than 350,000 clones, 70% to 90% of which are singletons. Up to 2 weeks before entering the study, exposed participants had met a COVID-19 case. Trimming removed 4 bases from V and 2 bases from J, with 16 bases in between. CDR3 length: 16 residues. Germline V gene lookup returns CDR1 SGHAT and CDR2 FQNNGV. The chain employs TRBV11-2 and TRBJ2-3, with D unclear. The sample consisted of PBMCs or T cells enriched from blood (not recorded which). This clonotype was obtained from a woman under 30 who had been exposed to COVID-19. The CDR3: CASSSLFIGATDTQYF. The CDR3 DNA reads TGTGCCAGCAGCTCACTGTTTATAGGAGCCACAGATACGCAGTATTTT.